The 27 T cell receptor beta chains presented below share a single source sample, sequenced in a study of blood T cell repertoires in COVID-19. Profiled with immunoSEQ multiplex PCR; TCRdb holds only in-frame clones, not every one. Of around 310,000 clones in the sample, 75% to 95% were seen once. Sequencing used peripheral blood. These receptors were collected from a woman in her twenties or thirties with COVID-19, enrolled during active disease.

The V gene is TRBV18, the J gene TRBJ2-1; TRBD1 might be the D (5 bases). V gave up 5 bases and J gave up 0 bases, with 14 bases separating them. CDR3 length: 16 residues. Germline V gene lookup returns CDR1 KGHSH and CDR2 LQKENI. Here the CDR3 DNA reads TGTGCCAGCTCAACCAAGACAGTCGACTCCTACAATGAGCAGTTCTTC. Amino acid sequence: CASSTKTVDSYNEQFF.

J is TRBJ1-1 and V is TRBV28; weak D call: TRBD1 (5 bases). This CDR3 has 12 residues. Germline V gene data show CDR1 as MDHEN and CDR2 as SYDVKM. V gave up 4 bases and J gave up 4 bases, with 7 bases separating them. The CDR3 sequence is CASSYRITEAFF. The DNA for the CDR3 is TGTGCCAGCAGTTACAGGATCACTGAAGCTTTCTTT.

V gene TRBV6-2 or TRBV6-3 combines with J gene TRBJ1-1; 10 bases agree with TRBD1. Per the germline V gene, CDR1 is MNHEY and CDR2 is SVGEGT. This CDR3 region has 13 residues. J lost 12 bases, V lost 6 bases, and 10 bases had no gene match. The DNA for the CDR3 is TGTGCCAGCAGCCCCGGGACAGGGGAGAAGACTTTCTTT. This codes for CASSPGTGEKTFF.

This chain connects TRBV2 to TRBJ2-3; 12 bases line up with TRBD2. CDR1 is SNHLY and CDR2 is FYNNEI in the germline V gene. The CDR3 totals 15 residues. J was trimmed by 0 bases and V by 10 bases; bases with no gene match: 5. This CDR3 reads CAIWTSGDSTDTQYF. For the CDR3, the DNA is TGTGCCATCTGGACTAGCGGGGATAGCACAGATACGCAGTATTTT.

As regards this clone: Other nucleotide sequences in the sample specify the same CDR3. The V gene is TRBV28, the J gene TRBJ1-1; maybe TRBD1 (6 bases). Deletions cut 6 bases from V and 1 base from J, with 6 bases between. This CDR3 spans 12 amino acids. The V gene's germline CDR1 is MDHEN and CDR2 SYDVKM. The CDR3 DNA reads TGTGCCAGCAGGACAGGGAACACTGAAGCTTTCTTT. Encoded protein: CASRTGNTEAFF. Full variable domain (rest looked up from reference TRBV28 and TRBJ1-1): DVKVTQSSRYLVKRTGEKVFLECVQDMDHENMFWYRQDPGLGLRLIYFSYDVKMKEKGDIPEGYSVSREKKERFSLILESASTNQTSMYLCASRTGNTEAFFGQGTRLTVV.

This chain links TRBV7-3 with TRBJ2-2; no firm D call. Germline V gene sequence: CDR1 SGHTA, CDR2 FQGTGA. The V end lost 5 bases, the J end lost 0 bases, and 13 bases lay between the germline ends. The CDR3 spans 16 residues. The DNA of the CDR3 is TGTGCCAGCAGCGCGACCGGGTCCGCGAACACCGGGGAGCTGTTTTTT. It specifies CASSATGSANTGELFF.

The V gene is TRBV28, the J gene TRBJ1-2, with TRBD1 identical over 8 bases. The CDR3 is 16 amino acids. The V gene end was trimmed by 3 bases and the J gene end by 0 bases; junction bases not matched to a gene: 6. In germline, CDR1 is MDHEN, CDR2 SYDVKM. CDR3 sequence reads: CASSFPTGGANYGYTF. Written as DNA, the CDR3 is TGTGCCAGCAGTTTCCCCACAGGGGGGGCTAACTATGGCTACACCTTC.

The chain recombines TRBV19 with TRBJ2-1; TRBD1 might be the D (6 bases). V lost 3 bases and J 7 bases, leaving 13 bases between the germline ends. The germline gives CDR1 LNHDA, CDR2 SQIVND (reference sequence). The CDR3 is made up of 14 amino acids. CDR3: CASSIQGPLNEQFF. The CDR3 nucleotides are TGTGCCAGTAGTATCCAGGGGCCACTGAATGAGCAGTTCTTC.

This rearrangement joins TRBV5-4 to TRBJ2-2; TRBD2 might be the D (6 bases). This CDR3 is 16 amino acids long. With 4 bases removed from V and 1 base from J, the gap between germline ends came to 14 bases. The germline V gene encodes CDR1 SGHNT and CDR2 YYREEE (reference sequence). The CDR3 protein is CASSPGEGGNTGELFF. The CDR3 coding sequence is TGTGCCAGCAGCCCGGGAGAGGGCGGGAACACCGGGGAGCTGTTTTTT.

The chain recombines TRBV4-1 with TRBJ2-1, with no clear D. Germline CDR1 is MGHRA and CDR2 is YSYEKL. The CDR3 is 16 residues long. V shed 0 bases and J shed 2 bases, with 11 bases lying between them. Here the CDR3 reads CASSQDGAQTYNEQFF. The DNA of the CDR3 is TGCGCCAGCAGCCAAGATGGAGCGCAGACCTACAATGAGCAGTTCTTC.

V usage is TRBV9 and J usage is TRBJ1-1; D gene ambiguous. Trimming removed 4 bases at V and 0 bases at J, with 16 bases between. The CDR3 spans 16 residues. CDR1 and CDR2 (germline): SGDLS, YYNGEE. The CDR3 DNA is TGTGCCAGCAGCCCCACCCCAGGTTGGGTGAACACTGAAGCTTTCTTT. Protein: CASSPTPGWVNTEAFF.

The chain employs TRBV28 and TRBJ1-2; 7 nucleotides line up with TRBD1. CDR3 length: 13 residues. Germline assignment: CDR1 MDHEN and CDR2 SYDVKM. Trimming took 5 bases from V and 4 from J; bases not matched to a gene: 4. The CDR3 loop is CASSNRDSYGYTF. In nucleotides, the CDR3 is TGTGCCAGCAGTAATCGGGACAGCTATGGCTACACCTTC.

The chain is built from TRBV5-1 and TRBJ2-3; TRBD2 aligns across 13 bases. The ends lost 4 bases at V and 1 base at J; junction bases unmatched: 3. This CDR3 contains 16 residues. Looked up from germline, CDR1 is SGHRS and CDR2 is YFSETQ. CDR3 amino acids: CASSPTSGRGTDTQYF. The CDR3 DNA reads as TGCGCCAGCAGCCCCACTAGCGGGAGGGGCACAGATACGCAGTATTTT. Together with reference TRBV5-1 and TRBJ2-3, the CDR3 gives the full variable domain: KAGVTQTPRYLIKTRGQQVTLSCSPISGHRSVSWYQQTPGQGLQFLFEYFSETQRNKGNFPGRFSGRQFSNSRSEMNVSTLELGDSALYLCASSPTSGRGTDTQYFGPGTRLTVL.

The chain is built from TRBV3-1 (or the pseudogene TRBV3-2) and TRBJ2-7; 8 positions agree with TRBD2. With V trimmed by 1 base and J by 1 base, 6 bases remained unmatched. The germline CDR1 and CDR2 sequences are LGHDT and YNNKEL (reference sequence). The CDR3 totals 16 residues. Here the CDR3 reads CASSQVAQRESYEQYF. The DNA of the CDR3 is TGTGCCAGCAGCCAAGTGGCGCAGCGGGAGTCCTACGAGCAGTACTTC.

This clone was counted once. This rearrangement joins TRBV7-2 to TRBJ2-2, with D tentatively TRBD2 (6 bases). Looked up from germline, CDR1 is SGHTA and CDR2 is FQGNSA. Trimming pared 5 bases from V and 6 bases from J, leaving 13 bases between. This CDR3 has 14 residues. In DNA form, the CDR3 reads TGTGCCAGCAGCCCGGGACTTAGAGCCGGGGAGCTGTTTTTT. Its translation is CASSPGLRAGELFF.

The CDR3 DNA reads TGTGCCAGCAGCCAAGCGAGCGACTCGGGTGAAAAACTGTTTTTT. It codes for CASSQASDSGEKLFF. The gene calls are TRBV3-1 (or the pseudogene TRBV3-2) and TRBJ1-4; D gene ambiguous. Trimming took 1 base from V and 7 from J, leaving 13 bases between them. The CDR3 consists of 15 residues. Germline-derived CDR1 and CDR2 are LGHDT and YNNKEL (reference sequence).

This rearrangement joins TRBV6-5 to TRBJ2-7, with TRBD1 matching 7 bases. Germline CDR1 is MNHEY and CDR2 is SVGAGI. Trimming at V came to 5 bases and at J to 2 bases, leaving 6 bases not matched to a gene. There are 14 residues in the CDR3. CDR3 residues: CASSHDRVPYEQYF. The CDR3 DNA reads as TGTGCCAGCAGTCACGACAGGGTTCCCTACGAGCAGTACTTC.

The chain employs TRBV10-1 and TRBJ2-7, with 8 bases identical to TRBD1. The CDR3 extends over 12 amino acids. The V gene's germline CDR1 is WNHNN and CDR2 SYGVQD (reference sequence). The V segment lost 2 bases and the J segment 7 bases; nucleotides outside the gene matches: 1. The CDR3 nucleotides are TGCGCCAGCAGTGAGGGACAGGGTGAGCAGTACTTC. Translating it yields CASSEGQGEQYF.

V is TRBV2 and J is TRBJ2-4, with D unresolved. CDR3 length equals 17 residues. Germline CDR1 is SNHLY and CDR2 is FYNNEI. With 4 bases removed from V and 0 bases from J, the gap between germline ends came to 16 bases. CDR3 sequence: CASSVGRQSLAKNIQYF. DNA of the CDR3: TGTGCCAGCAGTGTCGGCAGGCAGTCGCTAGCCAAAAACATTCAGTACTTC.

Details on this clone: The sample carries other DNA sequences with the same CDR3. The rearrangement uses TRBV29-1 and TRBJ2-7; TRBD2 is a possible D gene (6 bases). Trimming removed 3 bases from V and 5 bases from J, with 8 bases in between. CDR1 SQVTM and CDR2 ANQGSEA come from the germline V gene. The CDR3 length is 11 residues. For the CDR3, the DNA is TGCAGCGTTGAGCGCGGGGACGAGCAGTACTTC. Its translation is CSVERGDEQYF.

The chain is built from TRBV18 and TRBJ1-5, with D unclear. Germline V gene lookup returns CDR1 KGHSH and CDR2 LQKENI. V gave up 3 bases and J gave up 0 bases, with 18 bases separating them. The CDR3 is 18 residues long. CDR3 region: CASSPFKSAPYSNQPQHF. The CDR3 nucleotides read TGTGCCAGCTCACCCTTTAAGTCCGCGCCCTATAGCAATCAGCCCCAGCATTTT.

This rearrangement joins TRBV28 to TRBJ1-5; D perhaps matches TRBD1 (6 bases). There are 16 residues in the CDR3. The germline V and J ends were trimmed by 2 bases and 4 bases, with 15 bases remaining between them. Germline V lookup: CDR1 MDHEN, CDR2 SYDVKM. This CDR3 is CASSLGGLGVNQPQHF. CDR3 DNA sequence: TGTGCCAGCAGTTTAGGGGGCCTAGGAGTAAATCAGCCCCAGCATTTT.

V is TRBV6-6 and J is TRBJ2-5, with D perhaps matching TRBD2 (6 bases). The CDR3 loop spans 16 amino acids. Per germline, CDR1 MNHNY and CDR2 SVGAGI (reference sequence). The V and J ends lost 5 bases and 2 bases respectively, with 18 bases between them. CDR3 in amino acids: CASSVSRERGQETQYF. The DNA for the CDR3 is TGTGCCAGCAGTGTCTCTCGGGAGAGGGGACAAGAGACCCAGTACTTC.

The chain recombines TRBV28 with TRBJ2-7; TRBD2 matches at 7 bases. The CDR3 runs 13 residues. The junction had 11 bases not matched to a gene; V was cut back by 4 bases and J by 11 bases. CDR1 is MDHEN, CDR2 SYDVKM, per germline. The DNA for the CDR3 is TGTGCCAGCAGTTCGGGAGGTCTCCTACGAGAGTACTTC. Amino acids: CASSSGGLLREYF.

The V call is TRBV18, the J call TRBJ1-4, with 8 bases fitting TRBD1. V was pared by 3 bases and J by 7 bases, with 16 bases of the junction left unmatched. The CDR3 consists of 18 residues. In germline, CDR1 is KGHSH, CDR2 LQKENI. The CDR3 here is CASSPSLLGDRRLEKLFF. The CDR3 DNA reads TGTGCCAGCTCACCCTCCCTCCTTGGGGACAGGAGACTTGAAAAACTGTTTTTT.

This clone was seen a single time. The chain is built from TRBV6-1 and TRBJ2-5; 7 bases line up with TRBD1. This CDR3 is 13 amino acids long. The germline CDR1 and CDR2 sequences are MNHNS and SASEGT. The V segment lost 6 bases and the J segment 2 bases; nucleotides outside the gene matches: 3. CDR3 nucleotides: TGTGCCAGCAGGGGACAGCTTCAAGAGACCCAGTACTTC. As protein: CASRGQLQETQYF.

The rearrangement uses TRBV2 and TRBJ2-2; 8 bases fit TRBD1. Germline loops: CDR1 SNHLY, CDR2 FYNNEI. The CDR3 sequence is 14 residues long. The V gene end was trimmed by 4 bases and the J gene end by 3 bases; junction bases not matched to a gene: 1. The CDR3 DNA sequence: TGTGCCAGCAGTGGACAGGGGCACACCGGGGAGCTGTTTTTT. Translating it yields CASSGQGHTGELFF.